The clone carrying this T cell receptor beta chain showed up many times. TCRdb used MiXCR to reprocess the RACE reads, holding one entry per CDR3 protein. Counted here are 370,000 or so distinct CDR3 sequences, approximately 4.4% occurring once; the ten biggest clones make up approximately 2.5%. V dropped 4 bases and J dropped 7; count of bases not matched to a gene: 7. The CDR3 consists of 14 residues. This sample's time point: patch test 1, 2 weeks after DPC sensitization. Treatment given: therapeutic diphenylcyclopropenone sensitization with weekly scalp DPC. This record belongs to a study of human T cells and chemical hapten exposure.

The sequence derives from a woman in her fifties or sixties with alopecia areata. Some clones in this sample may be carry-over from other donors' samples. This specimen consisted of whole blood, obtained in connection with sensitization to the hapten diphenylcyclopropenone (DPC). The chain employs TRBV12-3 or TRBV12-4 and TRBJ2-7; 10 positions match TRBD2. This CDR3 is CASSSSGGAREQYF. CDR3 DNA: TGTGCCAGCAGTTCCAGCGGGGGGGCGCGGGAGCAGTACTTC.